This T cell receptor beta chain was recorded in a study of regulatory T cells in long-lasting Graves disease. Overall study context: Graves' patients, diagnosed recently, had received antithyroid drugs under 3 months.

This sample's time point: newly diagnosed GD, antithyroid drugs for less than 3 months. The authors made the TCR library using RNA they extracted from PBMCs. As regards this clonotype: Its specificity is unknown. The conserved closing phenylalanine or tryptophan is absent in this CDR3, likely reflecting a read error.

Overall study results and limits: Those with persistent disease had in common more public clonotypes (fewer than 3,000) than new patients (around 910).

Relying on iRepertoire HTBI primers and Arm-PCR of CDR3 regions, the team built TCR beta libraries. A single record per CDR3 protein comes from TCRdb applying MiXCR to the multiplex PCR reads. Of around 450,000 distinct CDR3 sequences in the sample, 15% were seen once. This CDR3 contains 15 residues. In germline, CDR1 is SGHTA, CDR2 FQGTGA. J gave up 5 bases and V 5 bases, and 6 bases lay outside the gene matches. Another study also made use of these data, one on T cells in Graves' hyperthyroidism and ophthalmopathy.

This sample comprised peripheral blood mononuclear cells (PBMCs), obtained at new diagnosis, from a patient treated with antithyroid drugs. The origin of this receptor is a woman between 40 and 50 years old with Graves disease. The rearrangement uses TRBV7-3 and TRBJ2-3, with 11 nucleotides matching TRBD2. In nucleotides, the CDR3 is TGTGCCAGCAGCCCCGGGACTAGCGGAGGAGATACGCAGTATCTT. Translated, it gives CASSPGTSGGDTQYL.